The clone carrying this T cell receptor (beta chain) has ten or more counts. Time point reported: before trial treatment. Each eligible patient had an advanced solid tumor, and these tumors lacked tumor-infiltrating lymphocytes. TRAV- and TRBV-specific primers were used for first-strand cDNA, which covered alpha and beta chains. With a V-primer adapter and a constant-region primer, TCRs were amplified for around 21 PCR cycles. In vitro transcription was used to amplify the isolated mRNA. Using its own MiXCR run on the reads, TCRdb lists one record per CDR3 protein. The data contain more than 85,000 distinct CDR3 sequences, 9.4% of them singletons. The data stem from a study of low-dose radiotherapy and immunotherapy resistance in tumors. Germline V gene sequence: CDR1 SGHAT, CDR2 FQNNGV. This CDR3 spans 15 amino acids. V gave up 5 bases and J gave up 6 bases, with 19 bases separating them.

Sequences were derived from PBMCs, sampled before treatment. The origin of this receptor is a male donor with prostate cancer. The chain employs TRBV11-2 and TRBJ1-2; D might be TRBD1 (6 bases). The CDR3 loop reads CASSPRGGWSDGYTF. CDR3 DNA sequence: TGTGCCAGCAGCCCTAGGGGGGGTTGGAGCGATGGCTACACCTTC.